One and the same sample provided the 27 T cell receptor beta chains below, sequenced in a study of T cells in Graves' hyperthyroidism and ophthalmopathy. Amplification of TCR beta CDR3 regions used RNA as the template. HTBI primers drove first-round RT-PCR of the TCR CDR3. TCRdb re-derived calls from the multiplex PCR reads in MiXCR, one entry per CDR3 protein. The sample holds about 720,000 distinct CDR3 sequences, less than 20% seen once. Source material: blood. The receptors derive from a man between 18 and 35 years old with Graves' hyperthyroidism.

The chain links TRBV20-1 to TRBJ2-7; unclear D gene. V lost 2 bases and J 4 bases, leaving 18 bases between the germline ends. The V gene's germline CDR1 is DFQATT and CDR2 SNEGSKA (reference sequence). The CDR3 is made up of 15 amino acids. The CDR3 sequence: CSARKPAQLTYEQYF. In DNA, the CDR3 is TGCAGTGCTAGAAAGCCAGCACAACTAACTTACGAGCAGTACTTC.

This chain joins TRBV18 and TRBJ2-5, with D possibly being TRBD1 (5 bases). V gave up 1 base and J gave up 4 bases, with 19 bases separating them. Germline V lookup: CDR1 KGHSH, CDR2 LQKENI. The CDR3 consists of 17 residues. The CDR3 DNA reads TGTGCCAGCTCACCACAGGACAAGACCGTGACTTCAGAGACCCAGTACTTC. Translation: CASSPQDKTVTSETQYF.

The V gene is TRBV12-3 or TRBV12-4, the J gene TRBJ2-2; TRBD1 matches 12 bases. CDR3 length: 18 residues. J lost 1 base, V lost 6 bases, and 9 bases had no gene match. CDR3 region: CASSRDRGLSENTGELFF. The CDR3 bases are TGTGCCAGCAGCCGGGACAGGGGGCTCTCCGAGAACACCGGGGAGCTGTTTTTT.

The V and J genes are TRBV19 and TRBJ1-2, with D hard to call. CDR1 and CDR2 (germline): LNHDA, SQIVND (reference sequence). CDR3 length: 12 amino acids. The V and J ends lost 1 base and 7 bases respectively, with 7 bases between them. This CDR3 reads CASSIVFGGYTF. The CDR3 nucleotides are TGTGCCAGTAGTATAGTTTTTGGTGGCTACACCTTC.

This clonotype was detected a few times. The chain links TRBV10-2 to TRBJ2-7, with 9 bases identical to TRBD2. CDR3 length equals 15 residues. Germline trimming cut 7 bases from V and 0 bases from J; bases unmatched to any gene: 7. CDR1 and CDR2 from the germline V gene are WSHSY and SAAADI. The CDR3 nucleotides are TGCGCCAGCACCCCAGTAGCGGGAGCCTCCTACGAGCAGTACTTC. This sequence encodes CASTPVAGASYEQYF.

The gene calls are TRBV14 and TRBJ2-1, with D possibly matching TRBD2 (5 bases). CDR3 length equals 18 residues. Trimming pared 0 bases from V and 0 bases from J, leaving 15 bases between. Germline CDR1 and CDR2: SGHDN and FVKESK. CDR3 sequence reads: CASSQERSGYLSYNEQFF. Written as DNA, the CDR3 is TGTGCCAGCAGCCAAGAGAGAAGCGGATACCTCTCCTACAATGAGCAGTTCTTC.

This clonotype was seen at least ten times. V and J are TRBV6-1 and TRBJ2-1, with 10 positions matching TRBD1. This CDR3 region has 15 residues. Germline V gene data show CDR1 as MNHNS and CDR2 as SASEGT. Trimming removed 4 bases from V and 7 bases from J; junction bases left unmatched: 7. The CDR3: CASSVDRGRGNEQFF. DNA for the CDR3: TGTGCCAGCAGTGTAGACAGGGGGCGGGGAAATGAGCAGTTCTTC.

This clonotype has ten or more counts. J is TRBJ2-6 and V is TRBV28; D is ambiguous. The V gene lost 3 bases and the J gene lost 0 bases, with 6 bases spanning the gap. Per the germline V gene, CDR1 is MDHEN and CDR2 is SYDVKM. This CDR3 is built from 15 residues. The CDR3 sequence: CASSLWDSGANVLTF. In DNA, the CDR3 is TGTGCCAGCAGTTTGTGGGACTCTGGGGCCAACGTCCTGACTTTC.

This clonotype has at least ten counts. The V gene is TRBV12-3 or TRBV12-4, the J gene TRBJ1-1; 7 bases align to TRBD1. The CDR3 totals 13 residues. V shed 6 bases and J 4 bases; nucleotides not matched to a gene: 5. The CDR3 region is CASRTSGGTEAFF. The CDR3 DNA reads as TGTGCCAGCAGGACCTCAGGGGGCACTGAAGCTTTCTTT.

V gene TRBV13 combines with J gene TRBJ2-1; 11 bases agree with TRBD2. The ends lost 5 bases at V and 8 bases at J; junction bases unmatched: 5. There are 14 residues in the CDR3. The germline V gene has CDR1 PRHDT and CDR2 FYEKMQ (reference sequence). This CDR3 is CASSTSGSLDEQFF. For the CDR3, the DNA is TGTGCCAGCAGCACTAGCGGGAGTTTAGATGAGCAGTTCTTC.

The table lists this clonotype with many counts. This chain connects TRBV7-2 to TRBJ2-7, with no clear D. V gave up 5 bases and J gave up 5 bases, with 13 bases separating them. This CDR3 has 13 amino acids. CDR1 SGHTA and CDR2 FQGNSA come from the germline V gene. The CDR3 is CASSPSHRHEQYF. The CDR3 region has the DNA TGTGCCAGCAGCCCCAGCCATCGTCACGAGCAGTACTTC.

This clonotype was detected many times. This chain links TRBV28 with TRBJ2-1, with 8 bases matching TRBD1. Trimming cost V 6 bases and J 1 base; bases outside gene matches: 2. Germline V gene sequence: CDR1 MDHEN, CDR2 SYDVKM. CDR3 length: 14 residues. The CDR3 sequence: CASRRQGSYNEQFF. CDR3 in DNA: TGTGCCAGCAGGAGACAGGGGTCCTACAATGAGCAGTTCTTC.

The sample holds many counts of this clonotype. The rearrangement uses TRBV7-9 and TRBJ2-1; TRBD2 matches 8 bases. The CDR3 consists of 17 residues. CDR1 is SEHNR, CDR2 FQNEAQ, per germline (reference sequence). The ends lost 2 bases at V and 4 bases at J; junction bases unmatched: 10. CDR3 DNA: TGTGCCAGCAGCTTACCTACCGTAGCGGGGCCTTACAATGAGCAGTTCTTC. This gives the protein CASSLPTVAGPYNEQFF.

This chain joins TRBV6-1 and TRBJ2-1, with TRBD1 matching 9 bases. CDR3 length equals 14 residues. V shed 6 bases and J 4 bases; nucleotides not matched to a gene: 4. CDR1 and CDR2 from the germline V gene are MNHNS and SASEGT. This CDR3 reads CASSKGQGYNEQFF. DNA of the CDR3: TGTGCCAGCAGCAAAGGACAGGGGTACAATGAGCAGTTCTTC.

The rearrangement joins TRBV28 to TRBJ1-3, with D hard to call. Trimming removed 4 bases from V and 0 bases from J, with 7 bases in between. Germline assignment: CDR1 MDHEN and CDR2 SYDVKM. The CDR3 loop spans 14 amino acids. DNA for the CDR3: TGTGCCAGCAGTTACGAAGGCTCTGGAAACACCATATATTTT. Its translation: CASSYEGSGNTIYF.

Only a few counts were recorded for this clonotype. The V gene is TRBV11-1, the J gene TRBJ2-1, with TRBD2 matching over 8 bases. With V trimmed by 3 bases and J by 9 bases, 4 bases remained unmatched. Germline V gives CDR1 SGHAT, CDR2 FQDESV (reference sequence). The CDR3 is 13 amino acids. This CDR3 is CASSLGLVGEQFF. The CDR3 nucleotides are TGTGCCAGCAGCTTGGGACTAGTAGGTGAGCAGTTCTTC.

The rearrangement joins TRBV10-3 to TRBJ2-7, with D possibly being TRBD2 (5 bases). Trimming left V 5 bases short and J 2 bases short, with 16 bases between. The CDR3 is made up of 15 amino acids. Per germline, CDR1 ENHRY and CDR2 SYGVKD. CDR3 DNA sequence: TGTGCCATCAGTTCGGTGATAGAGGGCCCCTACGAGCAGTACTTC. Translated, it gives CAISSVIEGPYEQYF.

V usage is TRBV10-2 and J usage is TRBJ1-4; D is unresolved. The CDR3 spans 15 residues. Germline V gives CDR1 WSHSY, CDR2 SAAADI. Trimming took off 7 bases at V and 8 bases at J, with 20 bases between the two ends. CDR3 sequence (DNA): TGCGCCAGCAAAACGGGAGGAGATAACGAGGAAAAACTGTTTTTT. Its protein is CASKTGGDNEEKLFF.

Ten or more counts support this clonotype. The V gene is TRBV28, the J gene TRBJ2-3; 9 bases agree with TRBD1. CDR1 is MDHEN, CDR2 SYDVKM, per germline. Trimming removed 6 bases from V and 3 bases from J; junction bases left unmatched: 4. CDR3 length equals 14 residues. The CDR3 nucleotides read TGTGCCAGCAGCTCAGGACAGGGGACAGATACGCAGTATTTT. It is translated as CASSSGQGTDTQYF.

This clonotype was observed many times. The chain has TRBV3-1 and TRBJ1-1; TRBD1 aligns across 7 bases. CDR3 length: 15 residues. Trimming at V came to 4 bases and at J to 3 bases, leaving 8 bases not matched to a gene. Germline V lookup: CDR1 LGHDT, CDR2 YNNKEL (reference sequence). The CDR3 DNA reads TGTGCCAGCAGCCTTACCAGGGGGTCGGACACTGAAGCTTTCTTT. Protein: CASSLTRGSDTEAFF.

In this sample, this clonotype turned up many times. This chain links TRBV12-3 or TRBV12-4 with TRBJ2-3; 8 bases are a match to TRBD2. V dropped 3 bases and J dropped 2; count of bases not matched to a gene: 4. The CDR3 is 15 residues long. The CDR3 reads CASSFGGGLTDTQYF. The CDR3 nucleotides read TGTGCCAGCAGTTTCGGGGGGGGACTCACAGATACGCAGTATTTT.

The sample holds a few counts of this clonotype. At one end the junction does not follow the germline gene, possibly because of a read error. This chain links TRBV27 with TRBJ2-3; D is possibly TRBD1 (6 bases). Germline CDR1 is MNHEY and CDR2 is SMNVEV (reference sequence). The CDR3 is 13 amino acids. This CDR3 reads CATSQQGTDTQYF. Written as DNA, the CDR3 is TGTGCCACCAGTCAACAGGGAACAGATACGCAGTATTTT.

V usage is TRBV29-1 and J usage is TRBJ2-2; D not certain. Germline CDR1 is SQVTM and CDR2 is ANQGSEA. The CDR3 has 13 amino acids. V was clipped by 6 bases and J by 6 bases, with 14 bases between them. The CDR3 coding sequence is TGCAGCGTCCCGTCAGGTTTCCCCGGGGAGCTGTTTTTT. Amino acid sequence: CSVPSGFPGELFF.

This clonotype was found many times. This chain uses TRBV7-9 with TRBJ2-3; maybe TRBD2 (6 bases). Trimming stripped 3 bases from V and 2 bases from J, with 24 bases between. This CDR3 is built from 19 residues. Germline V lookup: CDR1 SEHNR, CDR2 FQNEAQ (reference sequence). The CDR3 DNA reads as TGTGCCAGCAGCTTCGGTGGGACTGCGCTTGGGGTAAACACAGATACGCAGTATTTT. Residues: CASSFGGTALGVNTDTQYF. The full variable domain, completed using reference TRBV7-9 and TRBJ2-3, is DTGVSQNPRHKITKRGQNVTFRCDPISEHNRLYWYRQTLGQGPEFLTYFQNEAQLEKSRLLSDRFSAERPKGSFSTLEIQRTEQGDSAMYLCASSFGGTALGVNTDTQYFGPGTRLTVL.

The table lists this clonotype with many counts. The rearrangement joins TRBV11-2 to TRBJ2-7; 8 bases line up with TRBD2. V shed 6 bases and J 2 bases; nucleotides not matched to a gene: 6. The germline V gene has CDR1 SGHAT and CDR2 FQNNGV. This CDR3 region has 14 residues. The CDR3 DNA sequence: TGTGCCAGCAGAAGTAGCGGGATTACCTACGAGCAGTACTTC. Protein: CASRSSGITYEQYF.

The chain links TRBV4-1 to TRBJ2-1; TRBD2 aligns across 13 bases. The CDR3 sequence is 19 residues long. Trimming at V came to 6 bases and at J to 0 bases, leaving 11 bases not matched to a gene. Looked up from germline, CDR1 is MGHRA and CDR2 is YSYEKL. The CDR3 DNA sequence: TGCGCCAGCAGTCCACCGGGACTAGCGGGACCCAGCTCCTACAATGAGCAGTTCTTC. It yields the protein CASSPPGLAGPSSYNEQFF.

In its sample, this clonotype was seen a few times. The rearrangement links TRBV3-1 to TRBJ1-2, with 7 bases aligning to TRBD1. This CDR3 is built from 15 residues. The V and J ends lost 6 bases and 3 bases, in that order; junction bases with no gene match: 10. The germline V gene has CDR1 LGHDT and CDR2 YNNKEL (reference sequence). The CDR3 DNA is TGTGCCAGCAGTCCAACCGACAGGGCCCACTATGGCTACACCTTC. It encodes CASSPTDRAHYGYTF.